The 6 T cell receptor beta chains given below trace back to one sample, sequenced in a study of vaccination and CD4 T cells after COVID-19. The antigens for these receptors are not known. Sample time point: late sampling 161 to 241 days after vaccination in a few convalescent patients. Indicated treatment: roughly 10-day PBMC culture with coronavirus spike peptide pools or control peptides (ViraFEST assay). An Oncomine TCR Beta short-read assay was used to sequence the DNA from cultured CD4+ T cells. TCRdb reprocessed the PCR reads via MiXCR and lists one record per CDR3 protein. The profile shows approximately 22,000 distinct CDR3 sequences, approximately 42% of them singletons. Sequences were derived from CD4+ T cells from blood, cultured in vitro, sampled about 7 months after SARS-CoV-2 vaccination. The receptors were gathered from a human donor who had recovered from COVID-19.

Points on this clonotype: The limits of the CDR3 on the DNA are not certain, so only TCRdb's listed CDR3 is given. The chain employs TRBV7-5 and TRBJ2-7; the table's TRBD2 call for D was not verified on the DNA. TRBV7-5 is flagged as a pseudogene. Termini included, the CDR3 measures 17 amino acids. The CDR3 spells CISVSEASRDSRYEQYF.

Sample share makes this clonotype medium-sized. CDR3 DNA sequence: TGCAGTGCTAGAGACGCCGGGACACCCACAGATACGCAGTATTTT. This encodes CSARDAGTPTDTQYF. The chain couples TRBV20-1 to TRBJ2-3; perhaps TRBD1 as D (6 bases). The CDR3 is made up of 15 amino acids. Trimming left V 0 bases short and J 2 bases short, with 12 bases between. The germline gives CDR1 DFQATT, CDR2 SNEGSKA (reference sequence).

The chain recombines TRBV6-1 with TRBJ2-7; 7 bases fit TRBD2. V lost 6 bases, J lost 3 bases, and 14 bases stayed unmatched. There are 16 residues in the CDR3. The germline V gene has CDR1 MNHNS and CDR2 SASEGT. Here the CDR3 reads CASRRESSNLHYEQYF. Written as DNA, the CDR3 is TGTGCCAGCAGGCGGGAGTCCTCCAATCTCCACTACGAGCAGTACTTC.

The chain couples TRBV20-1 to TRBJ1-2, with D tentatively TRBD1 (5 bases). Looked up from germline, CDR1 is DFQATT and CDR2 is SNEGSKA (reference sequence). The CDR3 extends over 13 amino acids. Trimming removed 6 bases from V and 7 bases from J, with 18 bases in between. CDR3 residues: CSAEPQGRRGYTF. CDR3 coding DNA: TGCAGTGCCGAACCTCAGGGTAGACGTGGCTACACCTTC.

This chain connects TRBV7-8 to TRBJ1-5; TRBD1 is a possible D gene (5 bases). V dropped 3 bases and J dropped 5 bases, with 11 bases sitting between them. The CDR3 extends over 14 amino acids. Germline V gene lookup returns CDR1 SGHVS and CDR2 FQNEAQ. CDR3: CASSFRDLYQPQHF. CDR3 coding DNA: TGTGCCAGCAGCTTCCGGGACCTCTATCAGCCCCAGCATTTT. The entire variable domain, with the rest obtained from reference TRBV7-8 and TRBJ1-5, is as follows: GAGVSQSPRYKVAKRGQDVALRCDPISGHVSLFWYQQALGQGPEFLTYFQNEAQLDKSGLPSDRFFAERPEGSVSTLKIQRTQQEDSAVYLCASSFRDLYQPQHFGDGTRLSIL.

The chain has TRBV27 and TRBJ2-5; the D gene is possibly TRBD1 (6 bases). The germline V gene encodes CDR1 MNHEY and CDR2 SMNVEV (reference sequence). Trimming pared 4 bases from V and 5 bases from J, leaving 20 bases between. The CDR3 consists of 16 residues. The CDR3 DNA sequence: TGTGCCAGCAGTTCCCTAAATCAGGGGCGTGGGGAGACCCAGTACTTC. It codes for CASSSLNQGRGETQYF.